This entry features one TCR beta chain sequence. Its antigen target is currently unknown. One base away there is no much larger clone; base qualities are not given. In this study, focal radiation therapy paired with CTLA-4 blockade (ipilimumab) was tested in patients who had chemo-refractory metastatic non-small-cell lung cancer. Library creation used the immunoSEQ multiplex PCR assay. TCRdb's version of the immuneACCESS table is confined to in-frame rearrangements and falls short of the full clone set. An unresolved V gene accounts for under half of the shortfall where checked; the remainder is of unknown origin. This sample lists about 93,000 clones; 85% to 90% were detected once. The top ten clones comprise 4% to 6% of the sample. This sample is part of a study of radiotherapy plus CTLA-4 blockade in lung cancer (dated by TCRdb to the late 2010s). Study-wide context: Among the enrolled patients, approximately 18% had an objective response, and about 29% reached disease control.

Paper-wide results and their limitations: TCR clones derived from tumors expanded in peripheral blood after treatment with radiotherapy and ipilimumab. Early dynamic changes in blood T cell clones, together with increased serum interferon-beta after radiation, were reported as the strongest predictors of response.

This TCR was recovered from a human donor with non-small cell lung cancer that progressed on radiotherapy plus ipilimumab. Sequenced here: peripheral blood, sampled from a patient treated with radiotherapy plus ipilimumab.

This receptor carries the CDR3 CSVGGRENYGYTF. The DNA sequence reads TGCAGCGTTGGGGGCAGGGAAAACTATGGCTACACCTTC. Here the chain combines TRBV29-1 and TRBJ1-2; 5 matching bases give a weak D call of TRBD1. CDR1 and CDR2, per the germline V gene, are SQVTM and ANQGSEA. Deletion took 4 bases off V and 2 bases off J, with a span of 11 bases between the germline ends. The CDR3 goes from the cysteine to the phenylalanine over 13 residues. Just the 39-base CDR3 DNA is kept, in frame starting at base 1.